This passage covers 21 T cell receptor beta chains from one sample sequenced in a study of shared clonotypes between healthy human individuals. TCRdb keeps only in-frame clones here, not all; method: immunoSEQ multiplex PCR. The sample yields a few hundred thousand clones, 95% to 98% seen once. Source material: naive CD4+ T cells sorted from blood. Subset reported: CD45RA+ positively selected. The receptor set was obtained from a woman between 25 and 40 years old in good health.

The CDR3 coding sequence is TGTGCCAGCAGCTTGATCTCCAGCTACGAGCAGTACTTC. It is translated as CASSLISSYEQYF. The chain employs TRBV5-4 and TRBJ2-7; no clear D gene. This CDR3 region has 13 residues. Germline V gene sequence: CDR1 SGHNT, CDR2 YYREEE (reference sequence). Trimming cost V 1 base and J 3 bases, with 8 bases left between them.

The genes are TRBV11-1 and TRBJ2-7; 11 nucleotides match TRBD1. CDR3 length: 15 residues. CDR1 is SGHAT and CDR2 is FQDESV in the germline V gene (reference sequence). J lost 5 bases, V lost 6 bases, and 9 bases had no gene match. The CDR3: CASRSDRGRSNEQYF. CDR3 DNA: TGTGCCAGCAGGTCGGACAGGGGGCGAAGTAACGAGCAGTACTTC.

This clone has a single count. The chain recombines TRBV19 with TRBJ2-3; 12 nucleotides align to TRBD2. CDR1 is LNHDA and CDR2 is SQIVND in the germline V gene (reference sequence). The junction had 11 bases not matched to a gene; V was cut back by 5 bases and J by 5 bases. CDR3 length: 17 residues. This CDR3 reads CASSLRTSGVMLDTQYF. For the CDR3, the DNA is TGTGCCAGTAGTCTTCGGACTAGCGGGGTTATGTTAGATACGCAGTATTTT.

The chain uses TRBV29-1 and TRBJ2-7, with a weak D call TRBD2 (6 bases). V was clipped by 4 bases and J by 1 base, with 11 bases between them. The CDR3 is 13 residues long. Germline assignment: CDR1 SQVTM and CDR2 ANQGSEA. The CDR3 protein is CSVVEGPSYEQYF. CDR3 in DNA: TGCAGCGTTGTGGAGGGCCCTTCCTACGAGCAGTACTTC.

This clone turned up a few times. The rearrangement uses TRBV7-2 and TRBJ2-7; the D gene is possibly TRBD1 (6 bases). The V end lost 3 bases, the J end lost 4 bases, and 7 bases lay between the germline ends. This CDR3 is 12 amino acids long. Per germline, CDR1 SGHTA and CDR2 FQGNSA. The CDR3 is CASSLRGYEQYF. DNA of the CDR3: TGTGCCAGCAGCTTGAGGGGGTACGAGCAGTACTTC.

The CDR3 reads CASTGLAVTGELFF. In DNA form, the CDR3 reads TGTGCCAGCACCGGTTTGGCGGTCACCGGGGAGCTGTTTTTT. V and J are TRBV27 and TRBJ2-2; D is uncertain. This CDR3 spans 14 amino acids. In germline, CDR1 is MNHEY, CDR2 SMNVEV (reference sequence). Trimming removed 7 bases at V and 4 bases at J, with 13 bases between.

J is TRBJ2-5 and V is TRBV28, with D perhaps TRBD1 (5 bases). V was trimmed by 1 base and J by 4 bases, leaving 7 bases between them. The CDR3 has 13 amino acids. The V gene's germline CDR1 is MDHEN and CDR2 SYDVKM. The CDR3 spells CASSLSGLETQYF. For the CDR3, the DNA is TGTGCCAGCAGTTTATCAGGGTTAGAGACCCAGTACTTC.

The chain recombines TRBV18 with TRBJ2-1; D perhaps matches TRBD2 (6 bases). The germline V and J ends were trimmed by 5 bases and 5 bases, with 10 bases remaining between them. The germline V gene encodes CDR1 KGHSH and CDR2 LQKENI. The CDR3 contains 13 residues. This CDR3 reads CASSLGLDNEQFF. The CDR3 nucleotides are TGTGCCAGCTCATTGGGACTGGACAATGAGCAGTTCTTC.

CDR3 sequence: CASSPTSGFYNEQFF. In DNA form, the CDR3 reads TGTGCCAGTAGTCCGACTAGCGGGTTCTACAATGAGCAGTTCTTC. V and J are TRBV19 and TRBJ2-1; 10 bases map to TRBD2. V gave up 5 bases and J gave up 3 bases; unmatched junction bases: 4. Per the germline V gene, CDR1 is LNHDA and CDR2 is SQIVND (reference sequence). The CDR3 runs 15 residues.

The rearrangement links TRBV4-1 to TRBJ1-3; a possible D gene is TRBD1 (6 bases). V lost 2 bases to trimming and J lost 4 bases, with 24 bases between them. CDR3 length: 19 residues. Looked up from germline, CDR1 is MGHRA and CDR2 is YSYEKL. CDR3 region: CASSQPKGGLGGAGNTIYF. CDR3 in DNA: TGCGCCAGCAGCCAACCAAAAGGAGGACTCGGGGGCGCGGGAAACACCATATATTTT.

This chain uses TRBV28 with TRBJ2-7; 8 bases are a match to TRBD1. J gave up 3 bases and V 8 bases, and 3 bases lay outside the gene matches. CDR3 size: 12 residues. Germline loops: CDR1 MDHEN, CDR2 SYDVKM. The CDR3 here is CASAGQGYEQYF. In nucleotides, the CDR3 is TGTGCCAGCGCAGGACAGGGCTACGAGCAGTACTTC.

The gene calls are TRBV6-5 and TRBJ2-5, with D perhaps TRBD2 (6 bases). The J call is in doubt because the DNA end fits TRBJ2-7 better. Germline values: CDR1 MNHEY, CDR2 SVGAGI. The CDR3 contains 14 residues. The CDR3, as DNA: TGTGCCAGCAGTTACTTAGCGGAAGACTACGAGCAGTACTTC. The encoded protein is CASSYLAEDYEQYF.

The V gene is TRBV28, the J gene TRBJ1-5, with TRBD1 identical over 7 bases. The CDR3 totals 14 residues. Trimming at V came to 6 bases and at J to 6 bases, leaving 8 bases not matched to a gene. Germline-derived CDR1 and CDR2 are MDHEN and SYDVKM. CDR3 protein: CASSRYRGGQPQHF. The CDR3 DNA follows: TGTGCCAGCAGCCGATACAGGGGAGGTCAGCCCCAGCATTTT.

The chain joins TRBV28 to TRBJ1-3; the D is unclear. The CDR3 has 13 residues. The V end lost 4 bases, the J end lost 3 bases, and 7 bases lay between the germline ends. The germline gives CDR1 MDHEN, CDR2 SYDVKM. The CDR3 nucleotides are TGTGCCAGCAGTTGGGGAATTGGAAACACCATATATTTT. Translating it yields CASSWGIGNTIYF.

The gene calls are TRBV7-9 and TRBJ1-5; a possible D gene is TRBD1 (5 bases). Between the trimmed V and J ends, which lost 4 bases and 4 bases, there was a span of 8 bases. CDR1 SEHNR and CDR2 FQNEAQ come from the germline V gene (reference sequence). CDR3 length: 13 residues. The CDR3 reads CASSSQENQPQHF. The DNA of the CDR3 is TGTGCCAGCAGCTCACAGGAAAATCAGCCCCAGCATTTT.

The CDR3 DNA sequence: TGCGCCAGCAGCTTGGTAGCGGGAGGGCCCTACGAGCAGTACTTC. Its translation is CASSLVAGGPYEQYF. The chain links TRBV5-1 to TRBJ2-5; 11 bases match TRBD2. The J call may not be correct, given that the DNA end is closer to TRBJ2-7. The germline gives CDR1 SGHRS, CDR2 YFSETQ. The CDR3 is 15 residues long.

This sequence joins TRBV28 and TRBJ2-7; tentatively, D is TRBD1 or TRBD2 (5 bases each). The CDR3 length is 16 residues. Germline values: CDR1 MDHEN, CDR2 SYDVKM. Trimming stripped 2 bases from V and 3 bases from J, with 17 bases between. CDR3 nucleotides: TGTGCCAGCAGTTTAGGGTCGGGACGGGTCAACTACGAGCAGTACTTC. Encoded protein: CASSLGSGRVNYEQYF.

The chain employs TRBV30 and TRBJ1-4; D call uncertain. Per the germline V gene, CDR1 is GTSNPN and CDR2 is SVGIG (reference sequence). There are 11 residues in the CDR3. V lost 5 bases and J 8 bases, leaving 9 bases between the germline ends. CDR3 DNA sequence: TGTGCCTGGTGGAGGAACGAAAAACTGTTTTTT. It translates to CAWWRNEKLFF.

The rearrangement uses TRBV7-9 and TRBJ2-1; D unresolved. Per the germline V gene, CDR1 is SEHNR and CDR2 is FQNEAQ (reference sequence). V lost 7 bases and J lost 9, with 19 bases in between. The length of the CDR3 is 14 residues. The CDR3 protein is CASTVHMFQSEQFF. CDR3 nucleotides: TGTGCCAGCACCGTCCATATGTTTCAGAGTGAGCAGTTCTTC.

The V gene is TRBV18, the J gene TRBJ2-6; D remains ambiguous. V was clipped by 3 bases and J by 0 bases, with 12 bases between them. Germline CDR1 and CDR2: KGHSH and LQKENI. This CDR3 has 17 residues. The CDR3 region is CASSPSGSRSGANVLTF. CDR3 DNA sequence: TGTGCCAGCTCACCGTCAGGCTCCCGCTCTGGGGCCAACGTCCTGACTTTC.

This chain joins TRBV18 and TRBJ1-5; 8 positions match TRBD1. Germline V lookup: CDR1 KGHSH, CDR2 LQKENI. V trimming: 4 bases; J trimming: 3 bases; junction bases outside the gene matches: 5. The CDR3 is made up of 15 amino acids. Here the CDR3 reads CASSRGQADNQPQHF. The CDR3 DNA follows: TGTGCCAGCTCACGGGGACAGGCCGACAATCAGCCCCAGCATTTT. Combining the CDR3 with reference TRBV18 and TRBJ1-5 gives the whole variable domain NAGVMQNPRHLVRRRGQEARLRCSPMKGHSHVYWYRQLPEEGLKFMVYLQKENIIDESGMPKERFSAEFPKEGPSILRIQQVVRGDSAAYFCASSRGQADNQPQHFGDGTRLSIL.